A selection of T cell receptor beta chains follows, all from one sample in a study of blood T cells in healthy people across ages. TCRdb re-called the 5' RACE reads with MiXCR, one entry per CDR3 protein. The sample records 1.5 million or so distinct CDR3 sequences, 42% being singletons. The source material was blood. These receptors originate from a woman aged 18-35 years in good health. Each CDR3 is given with its conserved first and last residue. A D gene is named only where the DNA matches it firmly. Size is stated for part of the rows, as once, few or many counts, or as a class when the clone is expanded.

>TRBJ2-7|.|TRBV4-1|.
TGCGCCAGCAGCCAACCCGGTGGGTTCGGGAACGAGCAGTACTTC
CASSQPGGFGNEQYF
>TRBJ1-2|.|TRBV7-8|.
TGTGCCAGCAGCTTAGGCTGGCAGCCAGCTCTCTATGGCTACACCTTC
CASSLGWQPALYGYTF
>TRBJ2-3|TRBD2|TRBV20-1|.
TGCAGTGCAAGACAGTCGGGACTAGCGAGGCCAGATACGCAGTATTTT
CSARQSGLARPDTQYF
>TRBJ2-2|TRBD1|TRBV7-2|.
TGTGCCAGCATCCTTTATAGGGGGCGCGGGACCGGGGAGCTGTTTTTT
CASILYRGRGTGELFF
>TRBJ2-7|.|TRBV10-3|few
TGTGCCATCAACCGCGGGACAGCCATCTCCTACGAGCAGTACTTC
CAINRGTAISYEQYF
>TRBJ1-6|.|TRBV10-3|.
TGTGCCATCAGAAAGACGGAAGATTCACCCCTCCACTTT
CAIRKTEDSPLHF
>TRBJ1-2|.|TRBV4-2|.
TGTGCCAGCAGCGAGAACGGGAATACTAACTATGGCTACACCTTC
CASSENGNTNYGYTF
>TRBJ2-1|.|TRBV12-3/TRBV12-4|.
TGTGCCAGCAGCACACCCGCCGAGCAGTTCTTC
CASSTPAEQFF
>TRBJ1-1|TRBD1|TRBV7-2|.
TGTGCCAGCAGCTTAAGGTTCAGGGGGCAAACTGAAGCTTTCTTT
CASSLRFRGQTEAFF
>TRBJ1-1|TRBD1|TRBV27|once
TGTGCCAGCAGGGGGACAGGGATCGCTGAAGCTTTCTTT
CASRGTGIAEAFF
>TRBJ1-4|.|TRBV7-9|few
TGTGCCAGCAGCCCCGATCCTTTGGTGGAAAAACTGTTTTTT
CASSPDPLVEKLFF
>TRBJ1-1|.|TRBV5-1|.
TGCGCCAGCAGCTTCGTGGACGGACCACCGAACACTGAAGCTTTCTTT
CASSFVDGPPNTEAFF
>TRBJ1-2|.|TRBV16|.
TGTGCCAGCAGCCAACCTCTAGGACAACTCTATGGCTACACCTTC
CASSQPLGQLYGYTF
>TRBJ1-3|.|TRBV29-1|.
TGCAGCGTCGACCTGGGGGGCGGAAACACCATATATTTT
CSVDLGGGNTIYF
>TRBJ2-7|.|TRBV4-1|.
TGCGCCAGCAGCCAAGTAGGAGTCTCAGGGGACGAGCAGTACTTC
CASSQVGVSGDEQYF
>TRBJ2-7|.|TRBV29-1|.
TGCAGCGTTGGAATACGAGCAGGGCCCTACGAGCAGTACTTC
CSVGIRAGPYEQYF
>TRBJ2-7|.|TRBV29-1|.
TGCAGCGTTGGCGATCCCTCCTACGAGCAGTACTTC
CSVGDPSYEQYF
>TRBJ2-3|TRBD2|TRBV20-1|.
TGCAGTGCCGAGCGCCCAGCGGGAGAGTCAGATACGCAGTATTTT
CSAERPAGESDTQYF
>TRBJ1-1|.|TRBV20-1|.
TGCAGTGAAGGGGACCAGTTGGATACTGAAGCTTTCTTT
CSEGDQLDTEAFF
>TRBJ1-2|.|TRBV3-1|many
TGTGCCAGCAGCCAAGTCAGCTATGGCTACACCTTC
CASSQVSYGYTF
>TRBJ2-7|TRBD2|TRBV12-3/TRBV12-4|.
TGTGCCAGCAGGTCCTCCGGGACTACCACCTACGAGCAGTACTTC
CASRSSGTTTYEQYF
>TRBJ1-5|.|TRBV9|few
TGTGCCAGCAGCGTTTCCAGGGAGGGCAATCAGCCCCAGCATTTT
CASSVSREGNQPQHF